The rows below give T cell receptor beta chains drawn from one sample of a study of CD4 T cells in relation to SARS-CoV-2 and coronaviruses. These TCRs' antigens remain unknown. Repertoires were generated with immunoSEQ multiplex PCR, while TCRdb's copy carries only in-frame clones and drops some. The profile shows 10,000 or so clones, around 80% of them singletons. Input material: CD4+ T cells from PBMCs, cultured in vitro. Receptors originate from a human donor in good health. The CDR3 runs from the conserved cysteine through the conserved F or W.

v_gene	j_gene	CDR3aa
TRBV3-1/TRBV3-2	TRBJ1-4	CASSFSADRPLNEKLFF
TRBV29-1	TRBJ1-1	CSVRTGGNTEAFF
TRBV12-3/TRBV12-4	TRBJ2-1	CASTYGGEKQFF
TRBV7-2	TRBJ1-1	CASRAGVNTEAFF
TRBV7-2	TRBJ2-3	CASSLGPAGGNTQYF
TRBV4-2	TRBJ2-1	CASSPDTRSSYNEQFF
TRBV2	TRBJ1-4	CASREQGAPNEKLFF
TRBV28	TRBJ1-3	CASSPQGTRNTIYF
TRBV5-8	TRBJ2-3	CASSLLGARDTQYF
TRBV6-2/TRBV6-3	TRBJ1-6	CASSYGDRRNSPLHF